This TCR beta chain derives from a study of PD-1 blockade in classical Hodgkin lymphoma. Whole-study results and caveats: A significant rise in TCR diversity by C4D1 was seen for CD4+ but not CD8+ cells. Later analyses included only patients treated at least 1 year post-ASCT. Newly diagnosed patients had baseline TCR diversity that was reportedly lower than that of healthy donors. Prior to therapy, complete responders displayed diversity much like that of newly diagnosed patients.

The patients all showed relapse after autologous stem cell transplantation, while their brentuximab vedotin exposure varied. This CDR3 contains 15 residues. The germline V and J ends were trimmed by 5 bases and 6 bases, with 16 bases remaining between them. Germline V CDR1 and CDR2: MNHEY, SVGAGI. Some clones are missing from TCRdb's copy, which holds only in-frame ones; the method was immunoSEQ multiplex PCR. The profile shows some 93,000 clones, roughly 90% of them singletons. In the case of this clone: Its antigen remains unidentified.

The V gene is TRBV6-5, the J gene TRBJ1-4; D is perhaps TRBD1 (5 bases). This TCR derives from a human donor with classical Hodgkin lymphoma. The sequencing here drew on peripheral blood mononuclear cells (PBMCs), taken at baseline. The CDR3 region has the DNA TGTGCCAGCAGTAACTTAGGGAGAGGGGATGAAAAACTGTTTTTT. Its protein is CASSNLGRGDEKLFF.